This T cell receptor beta chain originates from a study of blood T cell repertoires in COVID-19. As for the study in general: Sources were T cells, B-cell-depleted T cells, or PBMCs; the material itself was cDNA or gDNA.

Seattle patient enrollment occurred during active infection, with longitudinal follow-up thereafter. In the original workflow: For nucleated cells, counts were estimated from reference gene primer amplification. The protocol was immunoSEQ multiplex PCR, while the TCRdb copy is restricted to in-frame clones and leaves out a portion. The DNA was the basis for D and trimming; V, J and clone size are from that table. The sample holds hundreds of thousands of clones; 75% to 90% are singletons and the top ten take around 0.92%. The germline V gene has CDR1 SNHLY and CDR2 FYNNEI. CDR3 size: 14 residues. Trimming took 5 bases from V and 2 from J, leaving 11 bases between them.

This rearrangement joins TRBV2 to TRBJ2-3; D perhaps matches TRBD1 (6 bases). The sequencing input was peripheral blood. The clonotype comes from a man younger than 30 with COVID-19, enrolled during active disease. Written as DNA, the CDR3 is TGTGCCAGCAGTCCGGACAGTCACACAGATACGCAGTATTTT. Protein sequence: CASSPDSHTDTQYF. The full variable domain, in which reference TRBV2 and TRBJ2-3 provide the parts outside the CDR3, is EPEVTQTPSHQVTQMGQEVILRCVPISNHLYFYWYRQILGQKVEFLVSFYNNEISEKSEIFDDQFSVERPDGSNFTLKIRSTKLEDSAMYFCASSPDSHTDTQYFGPGTRLTVL.